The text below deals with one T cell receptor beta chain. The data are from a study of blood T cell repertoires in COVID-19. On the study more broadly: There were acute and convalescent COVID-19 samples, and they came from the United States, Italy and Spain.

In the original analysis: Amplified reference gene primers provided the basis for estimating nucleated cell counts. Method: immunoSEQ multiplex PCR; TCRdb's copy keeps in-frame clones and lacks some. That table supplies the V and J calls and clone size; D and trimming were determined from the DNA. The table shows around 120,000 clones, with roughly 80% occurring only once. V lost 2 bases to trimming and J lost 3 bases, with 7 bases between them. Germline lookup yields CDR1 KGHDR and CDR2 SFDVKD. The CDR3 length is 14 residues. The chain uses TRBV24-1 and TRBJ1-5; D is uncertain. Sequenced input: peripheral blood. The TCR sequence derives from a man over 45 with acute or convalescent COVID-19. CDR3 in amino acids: CATSDYEVNQPQHF. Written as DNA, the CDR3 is TGTGCCACCAGTGATTACGAGGTCAATCAGCCCCAGCATTTT.